This TCR beta chain originates from a study of blood T cell repertoires in COVID-19. Overall study: Sites across the United States, Italy and Spain contributed samples from acute and convalescent COVID-19. From T cells, B-cell-depleted T cells, or PBMCs came the material, which was cDNA or gDNA.

The length of the CDR3 is 14 residues. Germline lookup yields CDR1 KGHSH and CDR2 LQKENI. V dropped 4 bases and J dropped 10 bases, with 14 bases sitting between them. In the authors' methods: Researchers report that nucleated cell counts were estimated from reference gene primer amplification. The assay was immunoSEQ multiplex PCR, and TCRdb's table has in-frame clones only and misses some. D and trimming come from the DNA, and the V and J calls and clone size come from that table. In the table there are 200,000 or so clones, about 80% of which are singletons. This chain joins TRBV18 and TRBJ1-6; TRBD1 is a possible D gene (5 bases). Sequencing was carried out using peripheral blood. The receptor's source is a woman aged 25 to 45 who had recovered from COVID-19. CDR3 in DNA: TGTGCCAGCTCACATACAGGCTCTGAATCACCCCTCCACTTT. Protein product: CASSHTGSESPLHF.